These 5 T cell receptor beta chains originate from one sample sequenced in a study of blood T cell repertoires in COVID-19. Here immunoSEQ multiplex PCR was the method, and the copy in TCRdb shows in-frame clones only, minus some. In the table there are 280,000 or so clones, nearly 90% of which are singletons. Input material: PBMCs or T cells enriched from blood (not recorded which). The receptors come from a woman under 30 with acute COVID-19.

The J gene is TRBJ1-1, the V gene TRBV4-2; 7 nucleotides agree with TRBD1. Trimming removed 6 bases from V and 1 base from J; junction bases left unmatched: 8. In germline, CDR1 is LGHNA, CDR2 YNFKEQ. The CDR3 sequence is 15 residues long. The CDR3 reads CASRYESGGNTEAFF. For the CDR3, the DNA is TGTGCCAGCAGGTATGAGTCAGGGGGGAACACTGAAGCTTTCTTT.

The V call is TRBV10-3, the J call TRBJ1-3; 9 bases fit TRBD1. J lost 0 bases, V lost 6 bases, and 3 bases had no gene match. The CDR3 contains 15 residues. Germline values: CDR1 ENHRY, CDR2 SYGVKD. In nucleotides, the CDR3 is TGTGCCATCAGAGGACAGGGGAGCTCTGGAAACACCATATATTTT. It yields the protein CAIRGQGSSGNTIYF.

The chain links TRBV6-1 to TRBJ2-1, with D maybe TRBD2 (6 bases). CDR3 size: 13 residues. The V gene lost 10 bases and the J gene lost 5 bases, with 15 bases spanning the gap. Per germline, CDR1 MNHNS and CDR2 SASEGT. The CDR3 here is CATRYSSDNEQFF. The CDR3 region has the DNA TGTGCCACTCGCTACTCTAGCGACAATGAGCAGTTCTTC.

The chain recombines TRBV28 with TRBJ2-7; 14 bases match TRBD2. The CDR3 covers 15 residues. The germline V gene has CDR1 MDHEN and CDR2 SYDVKM. The ends lost 2 bases at V and 5 bases at J; junction bases unmatched: 2. The CDR3: CASSLGGLAGDEQYF. CDR3 nucleotide sequence: TGTGCCAGCAGTTTAGGGGGACTAGCGGGAGACGAGCAGTACTTC. The variable domain in full, completed from reference TRBV28 and TRBJ2-7, reads DVKVTQSSRYLVKRTGEKVFLECVQDMDHENMFWYRQDPGLGLRLIYFSYDVKMKEKGDIPEGYSVSREKKERFSLILESASTNQTSMYLCASSLGGLAGDEQYFGPGTRLTVT.

The V call is TRBV24-1, the J call TRBJ2-3; 12 bases are a match to TRBD2. The ends lost 3 bases at V and 8 bases at J; junction bases unmatched: 5. Germline CDR1 is KGHDR and CDR2 is SFDVKD. This CDR3 comprises 15 residues. The CDR3 here is CATSDPSGRAGTQYF. The CDR3 DNA is TGTGCCACCAGTGATCCTAGCGGGAGGGCCGGTACGCAGTATTTT.